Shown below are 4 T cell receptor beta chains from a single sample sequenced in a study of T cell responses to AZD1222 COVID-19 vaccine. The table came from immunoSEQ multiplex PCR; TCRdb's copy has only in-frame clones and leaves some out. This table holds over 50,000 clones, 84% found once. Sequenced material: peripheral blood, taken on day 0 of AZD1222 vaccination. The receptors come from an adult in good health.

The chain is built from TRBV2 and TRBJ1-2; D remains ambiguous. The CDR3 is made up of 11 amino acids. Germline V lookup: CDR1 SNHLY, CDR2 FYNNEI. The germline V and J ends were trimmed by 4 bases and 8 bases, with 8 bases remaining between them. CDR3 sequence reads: CASSGPGGYTF. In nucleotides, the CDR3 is TGTGCCAGCAGTGGGCCGGGAGGCTACACCTTC.

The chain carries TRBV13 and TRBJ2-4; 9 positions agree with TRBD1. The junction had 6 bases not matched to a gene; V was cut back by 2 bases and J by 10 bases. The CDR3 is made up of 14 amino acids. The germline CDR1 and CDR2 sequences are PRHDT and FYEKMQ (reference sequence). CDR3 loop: CASSLRGQGLIQYF. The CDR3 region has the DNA TGTGCCAGCAGCTTAAGGGGACAGGGACTAATTCAGTACTTC.

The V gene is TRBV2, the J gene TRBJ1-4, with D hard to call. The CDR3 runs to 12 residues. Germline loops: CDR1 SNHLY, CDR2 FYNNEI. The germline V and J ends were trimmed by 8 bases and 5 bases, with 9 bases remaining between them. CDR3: CASRLENEKLFF. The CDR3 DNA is TGTGCCAGCCGCCTTGAGAATGAAAAACTGTTTTTT.

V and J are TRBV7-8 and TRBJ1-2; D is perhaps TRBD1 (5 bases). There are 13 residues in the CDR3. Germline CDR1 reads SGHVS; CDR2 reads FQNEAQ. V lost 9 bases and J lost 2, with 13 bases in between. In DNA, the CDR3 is TGTGCCAGTGGCCCCGGGGGGAACTATGGCTACACCTTC. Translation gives CASGPGGNYGYTF.